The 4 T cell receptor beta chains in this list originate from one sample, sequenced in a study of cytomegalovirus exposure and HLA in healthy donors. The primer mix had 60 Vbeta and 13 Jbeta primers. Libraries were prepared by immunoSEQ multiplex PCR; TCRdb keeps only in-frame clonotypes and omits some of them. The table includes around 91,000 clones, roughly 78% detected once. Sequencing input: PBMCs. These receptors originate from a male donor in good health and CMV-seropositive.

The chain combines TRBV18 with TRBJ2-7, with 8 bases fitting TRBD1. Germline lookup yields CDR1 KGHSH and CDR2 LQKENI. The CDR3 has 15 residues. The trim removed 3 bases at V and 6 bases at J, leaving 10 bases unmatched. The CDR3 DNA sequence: TGTGCCAGCTCACCGAGTCGGACAGGGCAGGTCGAGCAGTACTTC. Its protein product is CASSPSRTGQVEQYF.

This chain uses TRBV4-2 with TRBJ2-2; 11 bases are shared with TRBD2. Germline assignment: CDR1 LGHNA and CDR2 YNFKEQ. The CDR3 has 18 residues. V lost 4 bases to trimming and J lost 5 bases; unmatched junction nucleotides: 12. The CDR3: CASSRDNSGRARTGELFF. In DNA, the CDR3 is TGTGCCAGCAGCCGGGATAATAGCGGGAGGGCCCGGACCGGGGAGCTGTTTTTT.

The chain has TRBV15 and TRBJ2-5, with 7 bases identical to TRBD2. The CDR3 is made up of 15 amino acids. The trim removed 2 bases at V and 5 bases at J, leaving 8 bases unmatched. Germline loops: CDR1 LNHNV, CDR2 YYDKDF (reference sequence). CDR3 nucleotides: TGTGCCACCAGCAGACTTCTCGCGGGGGTGGAGACCCAGTACTTC. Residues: CATSRLLAGVETQYF.

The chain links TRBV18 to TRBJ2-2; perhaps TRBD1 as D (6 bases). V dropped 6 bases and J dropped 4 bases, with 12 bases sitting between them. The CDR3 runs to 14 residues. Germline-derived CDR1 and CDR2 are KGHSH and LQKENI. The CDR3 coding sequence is TGTGCCAGCTCCACAAAACAGGGCACCGGGGAGCTGTTTTTT. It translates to CASSTKQGTGELFF.